This is a list of T cell receptor beta chains from one sample in a study of blood T cell repertoires in COVID-19. Method: immunoSEQ multiplex PCR; TCRdb's copy keeps in-frame clones and lacks some. Among 220,000 or so clones listed, more than 85% were seen once. Sequencing input: peripheral blood. Every receptor here comes from a woman aged 50 to 60 with COVID-19, enrolled during active disease. Each CDR3 is given with its conserved first and last residue. The D gene is left open where the match is weak.

j_gene: TRBJ1-2; v_gene: TRBV30; d_gene: NA; CDR3nt: TGTGCCTGGAGTGAGAGTCTCTATGGCTACACCTTC; CDR3aa: CAWSESLYGYTF
j_gene: TRBJ2-7; v_gene: TRBV4-3; d_gene: NA; CDR3nt: TGCGCCAGCAGCCAAGCCTTATCGGGGGTCTACGAGCAGTACTTC; CDR3aa: CASSQALSGVYEQYF
j_gene: TRBJ1-3; v_gene: TRBV5-6; d_gene: TRBD1; CDR3nt: TGTGCCAGCAGCCTGCGACAGGGATTTGGGAACACCATATATTTT; CDR3aa: CASSLRQGFGNTIYF
j_gene: TRBJ1-6; v_gene: TRBV6-5; d_gene: TRBD1; CDR3nt: TGTGCCAGCAAATGGACAGGGGTTGGGGATTCACCCCTCCACTTT; CDR3aa: CASKWTGVGDSPLHF
j_gene: TRBJ1-1; v_gene: TRBV12-3/TRBV12-4; d_gene: NA; CDR3nt: TGTGCCAGCAGTCCGCAGGGTCCTCCTGAAGCTTTCTTT; CDR3aa: CASSPQGPPEAFF
j_gene: TRBJ2-7; v_gene: TRBV19; d_gene: TRBD2; CDR3nt: TGTGCCAGTAGTATATCACTAGCGAGCTCCTACGAGCAGTACTTC; CDR3aa: CASSISLASSYEQYF
j_gene: TRBJ1-1; v_gene: TRBV29-1; d_gene: NA; CDR3nt: TGCAGCCTTAGATCCCAGGGGAACACTGAAGCTTTCTTT; CDR3aa: CSLRSQGNTEAFF
j_gene: TRBJ2-5; v_gene: TRBV2; d_gene: NA; CDR3nt: TGTGCCAGCACCGAAGGTCCTCCTAGCGAAGAGACCCAGTACTTC; CDR3aa: CASTEGPPSEETQYF
j_gene: TRBJ1-4; v_gene: TRBV10-2; d_gene: TRBD1; CDR3nt: TGCGCCAGCAAGACAGGGAATGAAAAACTGTTTTTT; CDR3aa: CASKTGNEKLFF
j_gene: TRBJ2-1; v_gene: TRBV2; d_gene: NA; CDR3nt: TGTGCCAGCAGAGAAAACAGGGACAATGAGCAGTTCTTC; CDR3aa: CASRENRDNEQFF
j_gene: TRBJ2-7; v_gene: TRBV12-3/TRBV12-4; d_gene: NA; CDR3nt: TGTGCCAGCAGTTTTCCCGGGGACGAGCAGTACTTC; CDR3aa: CASSFPGDEQYF
j_gene: TRBJ1-1; v_gene: TRBV10-3; d_gene: NA; CDR3nt: TGTGCCATCAGACCGGGACAAAAGAACACTGAAGCTTTCTTT; CDR3aa: CAIRPGQKNTEAFF
j_gene: TRBJ2-7; v_gene: TRBV30; d_gene: NA; CDR3nt: TGTGCCTGGAGAGGGAGCTACGAGCAGTACTTC; CDR3aa: CAWRGSYEQYF
j_gene: TRBJ1-5; v_gene: TRBV28; d_gene: TRBD1; CDR3nt: TGTGCCAGCACGACAGGGGACGATCAGCCCCAGCATTTT; CDR3aa: CASTTGDDQPQHF
j_gene: TRBJ2-1; v_gene: TRBV10-1; d_gene: TRBD1; CDR3nt: TGCGCCAGCAGTTCACCGGGACAGGGCTACAATGAGCAGTTCTTC; CDR3aa: CASSSPGQGYNEQFF
j_gene: TRBJ1-3; v_gene: TRBV30; d_gene: TRBD1; CDR3nt: TGTGCCTGGAGTGTAAACAGGGGAACCATATATTTT; CDR3aa: CAWSVNRGTIYF
j_gene: TRBJ1-5; v_gene: TRBV23-1; d_gene: NA; CDR3nt: TGCGCCAGCAGTCAATCCAATACTGCTAGCAATCAGCCCCAGCATTTT; CDR3aa: CASSQSNTASNQPQHF
j_gene: TRBJ2-3; v_gene: TRBV5-5; d_gene: TRBD1; CDR3nt: TGTGCCAGCACCCCCAACCCGGGACAGGTCACAGATACGCAGTATTTT; CDR3aa: CASTPNPGQVTDTQYF
j_gene: TRBJ1-4; v_gene: TRBV11-2; d_gene: NA; CDR3nt: TGTGCCAGCAGCTTAGTCGGGGGAAAACTGTTTTTT; CDR3aa: CASSLVGGKLFF
j_gene: TRBJ2-3; v_gene: TRBV19; d_gene: NA; CDR3nt: TGTGCCAGTTCGTTAGGGGTCCTTACAGATACGCAGTATTTT; CDR3aa: CASSLGVLTDTQYF
j_gene: TRBJ1-1; v_gene: TRBV15; d_gene: NA; CDR3nt: TGTGCCACCAGCAGAGATTTCCCAGGAACCCGTTGGAACACTGAAGCTTTCTTT; CDR3aa: CATSRDFPGTRWNTEAFF
j_gene: TRBJ2-7; v_gene: TRBV6-2/TRBV6-3; d_gene: TRBD2; CDR3nt: TGTGCCAGCAGTTACAGACCGGGACTAGCGGGGGGGCCGGACTCCTACGAGCAGTACTTC; CDR3aa: CASSYRPGLAGGPDSYEQYF
j_gene: TRBJ2-3; v_gene: TRBV5-5; d_gene: NA; CDR3nt: TGTGCCAGCAGCCCCCATGGAGGAACAGATACGCAGTATTTT; CDR3aa: CASSPHGGTDTQYF